What follows is one T cell receptor (beta chain) and its context. Germline assignment: CDR1 MNHNS and CDR2 SASEGT. CDR3 length equals 17 residues. With 0 bases removed from V and 5 bases from J, the gap between germline ends came to 19 bases. The sample is drawn from a study of blood T cell repertoires in COVID-19. Profiling relied on immunoSEQ multiplex PCR, and the TCRdb table lists in-frame clones only, not all of them. The sample lists 300,000 to 400,000 clones, about 86% seen once, with around 3% in the top ten. The source of this sequence is a man between 25 and 39 years old with active or convalescent COVID-19. This sequence joins TRBV6-1 and TRBJ1-1; no firm D call. Sequenced input: peripheral blood. CDR3 coding DNA: TGTGCCAGCAGTGAAGCGCTCGGACTCCGGAGGAGGACTGAAGCTTTCTTT. Protein sequence: CASSEALGLRRRTEAFF.